A selection of T cell receptor beta chains follows, all from one sample in a study of PD-L1 blockade in urothelial cancer. Using immunoSEQ multiplex PCR, the repertoire was profiled, and TCRdb retains in-frame clones only, with some absent. The sample records about 81,000 clones, around 92% being singletons. This specimen was PBMCs, taken around atezolizumab (anti-PD-L1) treatment. The receptors stem from an elderly woman with urothelial cancer. Each CDR3 is given with its conserved first and last residue. The order of the fields is D gene, clone size, V gene, J gene, CDR3 DNA, CDR3 protein. D genes are given only for firm matches. Size is stated for part of the rows, as once, few or many counts, or as a class when the clone is expanded.

>TRBD1|-|TRBV7-8|TRBJ1-3
TGTGCCAGCAGCTCCGGGACAGGGGTTGGAAACACCATATATTTT
CASSSGTGVGNTIYF
>-|-|TRBV15|TRBJ1-1
TGTGCCACCAGCAGAGATAAAACAGGCAACACTGAAGCTTTCTTT
CATSRDKTGNTEAFF
>-|-|TRBV27|TRBJ2-3
TGTGCCAGCAGTGAATTAAGGGCCAAGGGGGATACGCAGTATTTT
CASSELRAKGDTQYF
>-|once|TRBV10-1|TRBJ2-7
TGCGCCAGCAGTGAGTCGCCAAGGGCTACCGGACTTAGGGACGAGCAGTACTTC
CASSESPRATGLRDEQYF
>TRBD2|-|TRBV6-5|TRBJ2-4
TGTGCCAGCAGCCGCCTAGCGGGCGTAAACATTCAGTACTTC
CASSRLAGVNIQYF
>-|-|TRBV2|TRBJ2-3
TGTGCCAGCAGTGAGAGGGATACGCAGTATTTT
CASSERDTQYF
>TRBD2|-|TRBV28|TRBJ2-7
TGTGCCAGCAGGGGACTAGCGGTAACCTACGAGCAGTACTTC
CASRGLAVTYEQYF
>-|-|TRBV7-3|TRBJ1-1
TGTGCCAGCAGCTCGAGAAACACTGAAGCTTTCTTT
CASSSRNTEAFF
>-|-|TRBV19|TRBJ2-7
TGTGCCAGTATGGGGGCCGTGCCCGAGCAGTACTTC
CASMGAVPEQYF
>-|-|TRBV11-1|TRBJ1-2
TGTGCCAGCAGCACCGCCGAAGGGAGTAGTGGCTACACCTTC
CASSTAEGSSGYTF
>-|-|TRBV7-5|TRBJ2-2
TGTGTCAGAAGCTTAGTATCCGGGGAGCTGTTTTTT
CVRSLVSGELFF
>-|-|TRBV5-6|TRBJ1-4
TGTGCCAGCAGCTTGACAGGGGAAAAACTGTTTTTT
CASSLTGEKLFF
>TRBD1|once|TRBV19|TRBJ2-2
TGTGCCAGTAGTATGACGGGACAGATTAGCACCGGGGAGCTGTTTTTT
CASSMTGQISTGELFF
>-|-|TRBV28|TRBJ1-1
TGTGCCAGCAGTTTGGCCGAACAGAACACTGAAGCTTTCTTT
CASSLAEQNTEAFF
>TRBD2|-|TRBV28|TRBJ2-2
TGTGCCAGCAGTTTCGTCTTTGGCGGGAGGGGAACCGGGGAGCTGTTTTTT
CASSFVFGGRGTGELFF
>TRBD1|few|TRBV6-1|TRBJ1-1
TGTGCCAGCAGAAGGGACAGTTCGAACACTGAAGCTTTCTTT
CASRRDSSNTEAFF
>TRBD1|-|TRBV2|TRBJ2-3
TGTGCCAGCAGGCGGACAGGGAACACAGATACGCAGTATTTT
CASRRTGNTDTQYF
>TRBD2|-|TRBV27|TRBJ2-7
TGTGCCAGCAGACTAGCGGATTCCTACGAGCAGTACTTC
CASRLADSYEQYF
>-|once|TRBV11-2|TRBJ1-2
TGTGCCAGCAGCTTAAGGGGCCCGACCTCTAACGGCTACACCTTC
CASSLRGPTSNGYTF
>-|few|TRBV18|TRBJ2-7
TGTGCCAGCTCACCCCGGGGTGCTGACTACGAGCAGTACTTC
CASSPRGADYEQYF
>TRBD2|-|TRBV18|TRBJ2-7
TGTGCCAGCTCACCGAACGGACTAGCGGGAGGGTACCGCTTC
CASSPNGLAGGYRF
>-|once|TRBV7-2|TRBJ1-2
TGTGCCAGCAGCTCAACAGGGTCGGCCCTATATGGCTACACCTTC
CASSSTGSALYGYTF
>TRBD2|-|TRBV5-6|TRBJ2-7
TGTGCCAGCAGCTTGATAAGCGGGAGTAGGTCCTACGAGCAGTACTTC
CASSLISGSRSYEQYF
>-|-|TRBV6-1|TRBJ2-1
TGTGCCAGCAGTGAAGCGCTACGGGTGAGCTCCTACAATGAGCAGTTCTTC
CASSEALRVSSYNEQFF
>-|-|TRBV5-6|TRBJ2-7
TGTGCCAGCAGCTTCAAATCAGGATTCAGTGATGACTACGAGCAGTACTTC
CASSFKSGFSDDYEQYF
>-|-|TRBV7-2|TRBJ1-2
TGTGCCAGCAGCTGGACGGGGAACTATGGCTACACCTTC
CASSWTGNYGYTF